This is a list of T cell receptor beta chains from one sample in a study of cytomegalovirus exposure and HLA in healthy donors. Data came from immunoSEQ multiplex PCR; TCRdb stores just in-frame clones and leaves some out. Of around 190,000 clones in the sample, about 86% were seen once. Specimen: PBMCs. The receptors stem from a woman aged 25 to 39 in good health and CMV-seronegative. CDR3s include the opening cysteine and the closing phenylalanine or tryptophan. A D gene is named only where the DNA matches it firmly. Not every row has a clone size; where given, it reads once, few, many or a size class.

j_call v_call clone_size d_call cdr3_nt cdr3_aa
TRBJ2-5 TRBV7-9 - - TGTGCCAGCAGCTTCGACGGGAGACGAGAGACCCAGTACTTC CASSFDGRRETQYF
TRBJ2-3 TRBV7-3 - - TGTGCCAGCAGCCCCGGAGGTGGTAGGGGCACAGATACGCAGTATTTT CASSPGGGRGTDTQYF
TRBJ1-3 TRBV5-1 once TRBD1 TGCGCCAGCAGCGGGGAGGGACAGGGCTCTGGAAACACCATATATTTT CASSGEGQGSGNTIYF
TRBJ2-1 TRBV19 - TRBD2 TGTGCCAGTAGTATATCGTCCGGGGGGGCCTCCTACAATGAGCAGTTCTTC CASSISSGGASYNEQFF
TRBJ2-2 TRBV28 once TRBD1 TGTGCCAGCAGTCGACAGGGGAGCACCGGGGAGCTGTTTTTT CASSRQGSTGELFF
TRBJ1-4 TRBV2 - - TGTGCCAGTATAGGAGGGAAGAATGAAAAACTGTTTTTT CASIGGKNEKLFF
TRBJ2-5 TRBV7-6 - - TGTGCCAGCAGCGTCCCAGGGGGAGGAGAGACCCAGTACTTC CASSVPGGGETQYF
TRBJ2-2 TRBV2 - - TGTGCCAGCAGAGCTACAGGGTTTTCGTCTCGGGAGCTGTTTTTT CASRATGFSSRELFF
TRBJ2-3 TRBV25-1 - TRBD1 TGTGCCAGCAGTGAATCGGACAGGCCGGGTACGCAGTATTTT CASSESDRPGTQYF
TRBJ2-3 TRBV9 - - TGTGCCAGCAGCGTCAGGGCCAACACAGATACGCAGTATTTT CASSVRANTDTQYF
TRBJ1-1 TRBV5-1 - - TGCGCCAGCAGCTTGGAGGGGTTCGTGAACACTGAAGCTTTCTTT CASSLEGFVNTEAFF
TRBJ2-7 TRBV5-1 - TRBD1 TGCGCCAGCAGCTTGCTCCCGGGACAGGGGACCTCCTACGAGCAGTACTTC CASSLLPGQGTSYEQYF
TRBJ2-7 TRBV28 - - TGTGCCAGCAGCCTAGTTCAGCGGGCCCATGAGCAGTACTTC CASSLVQRAHEQYF
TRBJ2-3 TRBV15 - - TGTGCCACCAGCAGAGTATCCACAGATACGCAGTATTTT CATSRVSTDTQYF
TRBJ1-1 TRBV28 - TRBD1 TGTGCCAGCAGTTTAAGGGGACAGTTGAACACTGAAGCTTTCTTT CASSLRGQLNTEAFF
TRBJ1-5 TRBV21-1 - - TGTGCCAGCAAAAAACAGGGGGCAGGTCAGCCCCAGCATTTT CASKKQGAGQPQHF
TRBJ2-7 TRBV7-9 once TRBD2 TGTGCCAGCAGCTTAGCGGGAGGACTAGCCTACGAGCAGTACTTC CASSLAGGLAYEQYF
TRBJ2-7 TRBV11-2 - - TGTGCCAGCAGCTTAGCCCCTACTAGCTGGAGCTCCTACGAGCAGTACTTC CASSLAPTSWSSYEQYF
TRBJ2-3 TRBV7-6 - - TGTGCCAGCAGCTTACAGGGCACAGATACGCAGTATTTT CASSLQGTDTQYF
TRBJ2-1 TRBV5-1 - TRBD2 TGCGCCAGCAGCCAGCTAGCGGGGGGGACCTACAATGAGCAGTTCTTC CASSQLAGGTYNEQFF